This TCR beta chain was recovered during a study of blood T cell repertoires in COVID-19. Looking at the study overall: Samples of COVID-19 (acute and convalescent) were obtained from the United States, Italy and Spain. PBMCs, B-cell-depleted T cells, or T cells provided the cDNA or gDNA that made up the material.

The data were produced by immunoSEQ multiplex PCR, yet TCRdb's version contains in-frame clones alone and is incomplete. The table records approximately 270,000 clones, approximately 83% of them present only once. The CDR3 has 12 residues. V lost 1 base and J 2 bases, leaving 5 bases between the germline ends. CDR1 SQVTM and CDR2 ANQGSEA come from the germline V gene. The TCR sequence derives from a woman aged 70-85 years with acute or convalescent COVID-19. What was sequenced was peripheral blood. The chain recombines TRBV29-1 with TRBJ2-5; D is ambiguous. CDR3 sequence reads: CSVEVVQETQYF. In DNA, the CDR3 is TGCAGCGTTGAAGTCGTTCAAGAGACCCAGTACTTC.